This is a list of T cell receptor beta chains from one sample in a study of blood T cell repertoires in COVID-19. Measured with immunoSEQ multiplex PCR; TCRdb has only the in-frame clones, and not every one. This table has 140,000 to 150,000 clones, around 83% appearing once. The specimen sequenced was peripheral blood. The receptor set was obtained from a man aged 60 to 75 with active or convalescent COVID-19. The CDR3 runs from the conserved cysteine through the conserved F or W. Each record gives: CDR3 length, clone size, D gene, J gene, V gene, CDR3 DNA, CDR3 protein. D genes are given only for firm matches. Rows give clone size only sometimes, using once, few, many, or a class for an expanded clone.

cdr3_length: 15; clone_size: NA; d_call: NA; j_call: TRBJ2-6; v_call: TRBV27; cdr3_nt: TGTGCCAGCAGTTTGTGGCAAGCTGGGGCCAACGTCCTGACTTTC; cdr3_aa: CASSLWQAGANVLTF
cdr3_length: 17; clone_size: NA; d_call: NA; j_call: TRBJ1-2; v_call: TRBV4-1; cdr3_nt: TGCGCCAGCAGCCAAGTGTGGATCGCCGCCGGGGGCTATGGCTACACCTTC; cdr3_aa: CASSQVWIAAGGYGYTF
cdr3_length: 11; clone_size: NA; d_call: TRBD1; j_call: TRBJ1-1; v_call: TRBV5-8; cdr3_nt: TGTGCCAGCAGCCCCGGGACAGAGGCTTTCTTT; cdr3_aa: CASSPGTEAFF
cdr3_length: 16; clone_size: NA; d_call: NA; j_call: TRBJ2-3; v_call: TRBV7-9; cdr3_nt: TGTGCCAGCAGTACTGACAGCGCCCTTTTAACAGATACGCAGTATTTT; cdr3_aa: CASSTDSALLTDTQYF
cdr3_length: 14; clone_size: NA; d_call: NA; j_call: TRBJ1-5; v_call: TRBV9; cdr3_nt: TGTGCCAGCAGCCCAGGGGTGCATAATCAGCCCCAGCATTTT; cdr3_aa: CASSPGVHNQPQHF
cdr3_length: 15; clone_size: NA; d_call: TRBD1; j_call: TRBJ2-6; v_call: TRBV19; cdr3_nt: TGTGCCAGCAGACAGGGCCCGTCTGGGGCCAACGTCCTGACTTTC; cdr3_aa: CASRQGPSGANVLTF
cdr3_length: 14; clone_size: NA; d_call: NA; j_call: TRBJ2-2; v_call: TRBV7-8; cdr3_nt: TGTGCCAGCAGCTTAGGCGGCTGGACCGGGGAGCTGTTTTTT; cdr3_aa: CASSLGGWTGELFF
cdr3_length: 13; clone_size: NA; d_call: NA; j_call: TRBJ1-1; v_call: TRBV6-5; cdr3_nt: TGTGCCTCCCGACGCCAGGGATTTCCTGAAGCTTTCTTT; cdr3_aa: CASRRQGFPEAFF
cdr3_length: 15; clone_size: NA; d_call: TRBD2; j_call: TRBJ2-1; v_call: TRBV19; cdr3_nt: TGTGCCAGTAGACTCAGCGGGAACTCCTACAATGAGCAGTTCTTC; cdr3_aa: CASRLSGNSYNEQFF
cdr3_length: 16; clone_size: NA; d_call: NA; j_call: TRBJ1-2; v_call: TRBV5-1; cdr3_nt: TGCGCCAGCGGCGAAGGTCGGAGGGGAAGAGACTATGGCTACACCTTC; cdr3_aa: CASGEGRRGRDYGYTF
cdr3_length: 15; clone_size: NA; d_call: TRBD1; j_call: TRBJ2-7; v_call: TRBV9; cdr3_nt: TGTGCCAGCAGCGCTACCGGGACAGGGCTCTACGAGCAGTACTTC; cdr3_aa: CASSATGTGLYEQYF
cdr3_length: 13; clone_size: NA; d_call: NA; j_call: TRBJ1-3; v_call: TRBV12-3/TRBV12-4; cdr3_nt: TGTGCCAGCAGTTTACTACGTGGAAACACCATATATTTT; cdr3_aa: CASSLLRGNTIYF
cdr3_length: 14; clone_size: NA; d_call: NA; j_call: TRBJ1-2; v_call: TRBV15; cdr3_nt: TGTGCCACCAGCAGTAAGGGACTCCTCTATGGCTACACCTTC; cdr3_aa: CATSSKGLLYGYTF
cdr3_length: 15; clone_size: NA; d_call: TRBD1; j_call: TRBJ2-1; v_call: TRBV18; cdr3_nt: TGTGCCAGCTCGGGAGACAGGGGATTGAGGAATGAGCAGTTCTTC; cdr3_aa: CASSGDRGLRNEQFF
cdr3_length: 14; clone_size: NA; d_call: NA; j_call: TRBJ1-1; v_call: TRBV5-1; cdr3_nt: TGCGCCAGCAACTCCGGGACTCTGAACACTGAAGCTTTCTTT; cdr3_aa: CASNSGTLNTEAFF
cdr3_length: 14; clone_size: NA; d_call: TRBD1; j_call: TRBJ1-2; v_call: TRBV6-5; cdr3_nt: TGTGCCAGCAGAGGACAGGGCGGGGTCTATGGCTACACCTTC; cdr3_aa: CASRGQGGVYGYTF
cdr3_length: 15; clone_size: NA; d_call: NA; j_call: TRBJ2-3; v_call: TRBV12-1; cdr3_nt: TGTGCCAGCAGCCCCTCTGGGGGGGGAACAGATACGCAGTATTTT; cdr3_aa: CASSPSGGGTDTQYF
cdr3_length: 13; clone_size: NA; d_call: NA; j_call: TRBJ2-3; v_call: TRBV12-3/TRBV12-4; cdr3_nt: TGTGCCAGCAGTTTGTTAAGCACAGATACGCAGTATTTT; cdr3_aa: CASSLLSTDTQYF
cdr3_length: 17; clone_size: NA; d_call: TRBD1; j_call: TRBJ1-1; v_call: TRBV27; cdr3_nt: TGTGCCAGCAGTTTAGTGTCCAGGGGGCTAATAAACACTGAAGCTTTCTTT; cdr3_aa: CASSLVSRGLINTEAFF
cdr3_length: 13; clone_size: NA; d_call: NA; j_call: TRBJ2-1; v_call: TRBV6-2/TRBV6-3; cdr3_nt: TGTGCCAGCAGTTTCACTAGCTACAATGAGCAGTTCTTC; cdr3_aa: CASSFTSYNEQFF
cdr3_length: 17; clone_size: NA; d_call: TRBD2; j_call: TRBJ2-1; v_call: TRBV11-3; cdr3_nt: TGTGCCAGCAGCTTAGGACTAGCGGGAGGGCCCGAGGGCGAGCAGTTCTTC; cdr3_aa: CASSLGLAGGPEGEQFF
cdr3_length: 19; clone_size: NA; d_call: TRBD2; j_call: TRBJ2-3; v_call: TRBV28; cdr3_nt: TGTGCCAGCAGTTTATGGCCCGGGACTAGCGGGAGGGACACAGATACGCAGTATTTT; cdr3_aa: CASSLWPGTSGRDTDTQYF
cdr3_length: 12; clone_size: NA; d_call: NA; j_call: TRBJ1-2; v_call: TRBV7-9; cdr3_nt: TGTGCCAGCACTGGGGGCCCCTATGGCTACACCTTC; cdr3_aa: CASTGGPYGYTF
cdr3_length: 14; clone_size: NA; d_call: TRBD1; j_call: TRBJ1-2; v_call: TRBV6-5; cdr3_nt: TGTGCCAGCAAAGGGGAAGGGACAGGGGTTGGCTACACCTTC; cdr3_aa: CASKGEGTGVGYTF
cdr3_length: 17; clone_size: NA; d_call: NA; j_call: TRBJ2-7; v_call: TRBV6-6; cdr3_nt: TGTGCCAGCAGTCCGAGGAGGGAGTCAGCGGTCTCCTACGAGCAGTACTTC; cdr3_aa: CASSPRRESAVSYEQYF
cdr3_length: 15; clone_size: NA; d_call: TRBD2; j_call: TRBJ2-3; v_call: TRBV7-2; cdr3_nt: TGTGCCAGCAGCACACAAGGACTAGCTGCAGATACGCAGTATTTT; cdr3_aa: CASSTQGLAADTQYF
cdr3_length: 16; clone_size: few; d_call: NA; j_call: TRBJ2-1; v_call: TRBV6-2/TRBV6-3; cdr3_nt: TGTGCCAGCAGTTACGAAGGCTCAGGGCCGGGCAATGAGCAGTTCTTC; cdr3_aa: CASSYEGSGPGNEQFF
cdr3_length: 17; clone_size: NA; d_call: NA; j_call: TRBJ2-6; v_call: TRBV19; cdr3_nt: TGTGCCAGTAGCCCTTCGGGGAGAGTCTCTGGGGCCAACGTCCTGACTTTC; cdr3_aa: CASSPSGRVSGANVLTF
cdr3_length: 15; clone_size: NA; d_call: TRBD1; j_call: TRBJ2-1; v_call: TRBV2; cdr3_nt: TGTGCCAGCAGGGACCGGGACAGGGCTTACAATGAGCAGTTCTTC; cdr3_aa: CASRDRDRAYNEQFF
cdr3_length: 13; clone_size: NA; d_call: NA; j_call: TRBJ2-7; v_call: TRBV5-4; cdr3_nt: TGTGCCAGCAGCTTGCAGGGGACCTACGAGCAGTACTTC; cdr3_aa: CASSLQGTYEQYF
cdr3_length: 13; clone_size: NA; d_call: NA; j_call: TRBJ1-6; v_call: TRBV11-3; cdr3_nt: TGTGCCAGCAGCTTAGATCCGTCCCCGGCCCTCCACTTT; cdr3_aa: CASSLDPSPALHF
cdr3_length: 16; clone_size: NA; d_call: TRBD1; j_call: TRBJ1-1; v_call: TRBV9; cdr3_nt: TGTGCCAGCAGCCCTCGGACAGGTGGAGGGAACACTGAAGCTTTCTTT; cdr3_aa: CASSPRTGGGNTEAFF
cdr3_length: 16; clone_size: NA; d_call: NA; j_call: TRBJ1-1; v_call: TRBV4-1; cdr3_nt: TGCGCCAGCAGCCAGCCCCTACAGGGTAGAAACACTGAAGCTTTCTTT; cdr3_aa: CASSQPLQGRNTEAFF
cdr3_length: 13; clone_size: NA; d_call: NA; j_call: TRBJ1-1; v_call: TRBV5-6; cdr3_nt: TGTGCCAGCAGCTTGGTAATGGCAGTTGAAGCTTTCTTT; cdr3_aa: CASSLVMAVEAFF
cdr3_length: 16; clone_size: NA; d_call: NA; j_call: TRBJ2-7; v_call: TRBV5-1; cdr3_nt: TGCGCCAGCAGCAATCTAAGGACATACGGCTCCTACGAGCAGTACTTC; cdr3_aa: CASSNLRTYGSYEQYF
cdr3_length: 14; clone_size: once; d_call: TRBD1; j_call: TRBJ2-5; v_call: TRBV19; cdr3_nt: TGTGCCAGTAGTCGGGACAGGGGTGCTGAGACCCAGTACTTC; cdr3_aa: CASSRDRGAETQYF
cdr3_length: 13; clone_size: NA; d_call: NA; j_call: TRBJ1-4; v_call: TRBV9; cdr3_nt: TGTGCCAGCAGCCTAACCTCTGATGAAAAACTGTTTTTT; cdr3_aa: CASSLTSDEKLFF
cdr3_length: 13; clone_size: NA; d_call: NA; j_call: TRBJ2-2; v_call: TRBV21-1; cdr3_nt: TGTGCCAGCCGAAAACTAGCGGGCGGGGAGCTGTTTTTT; cdr3_aa: CASRKLAGGELFF
cdr3_length: 15; clone_size: NA; d_call: TRBD1; j_call: TRBJ1-2; v_call: TRBV19; cdr3_nt: TGTGCCAGTAGGGGTAGGGACAGCACTAACTATGGCTACACCTTC; cdr3_aa: CASRGRDSTNYGYTF
cdr3_length: 13; clone_size: NA; d_call: TRBD1; j_call: TRBJ1-4; v_call: TRBV30; cdr3_nt: TGTGCCTGGAGCCGGGACAGGGACGAAAAACTGTTTTTT; cdr3_aa: CAWSRDRDEKLFF
cdr3_length: 17; clone_size: NA; d_call: NA; j_call: TRBJ1-4; v_call: TRBV19; cdr3_nt: TGTGCCAGTAGTATAGGCAGGTTGTCAGTCGGGGATGAAAAACTGTTTTTT; cdr3_aa: CASSIGRLSVGDEKLFF
cdr3_length: 16; clone_size: NA; d_call: TRBD2; j_call: TRBJ2-2; v_call: TRBV2; cdr3_nt: TGTGCCAGCAGTGGAACTAGCGGGAGGACCGGCGGGGAGCTGTTTTTT; cdr3_aa: CASSGTSGRTGGELFF
cdr3_length: 12; clone_size: NA; d_call: NA; j_call: TRBJ2-3; v_call: TRBV5-5; cdr3_nt: TGTGCCAGCAGCTTTTCATCAGATACGCAGTATTTT; cdr3_aa: CASSFSSDTQYF
cdr3_length: 13; clone_size: NA; d_call: TRBD1; j_call: TRBJ1-2; v_call: TRBV7-2; cdr3_nt: TGTGCCAGCAGGACAGGGGAGAACTATGGCTACACCTTC; cdr3_aa: CASRTGENYGYTF
cdr3_length: 18; clone_size: NA; d_call: TRBD2; j_call: TRBJ2-3; v_call: TRBV7-8; cdr3_nt: TGTGCCAGCAGCTCCATTCGACTAGCGGGAGCTAGCACAGATACGCAGTATTTT; cdr3_aa: CASSSIRLAGASTDTQYF
cdr3_length: 16; clone_size: NA; d_call: TRBD1; j_call: TRBJ2-5; v_call: TRBV19; cdr3_nt: TGTGCCAGTAGGCGCGCCGGGACAGGAGAACAAGAGACCCAGTACTTC; cdr3_aa: CASRRAGTGEQETQYF
cdr3_length: 16; clone_size: NA; d_call: NA; j_call: TRBJ2-5; v_call: TRBV11-2; cdr3_nt: TGTGCCAGCAGCGATCGCGGCAGTAATATTATAGAGACCCAGTACTTC; cdr3_aa: CASSDRGSNIIETQYF
cdr3_length: 19; clone_size: NA; d_call: NA; j_call: TRBJ2-2; v_call: TRBV13; cdr3_nt: TGTGCCAGCAGCTTAGAGTCGTTTGGCGGTGAGGGTAACACCGGGGAGCTGTTTTTT; cdr3_aa: CASSLESFGGEGNTGELFF
cdr3_length: 16; clone_size: few; d_call: TRBD2; j_call: TRBJ2-3; v_call: TRBV5-1; cdr3_nt: TGCGCCAGCAGCTTGTCCGGAGCGGGGGGAGCAGATACGCAGTATTTT; cdr3_aa: CASSLSGAGGADTQYF
cdr3_length: 15; clone_size: NA; d_call: TRBD1; j_call: TRBJ2-5; v_call: TRBV5-1; cdr3_nt: TGCGCCAGCAGCTCCGGGACAGTGAACCAAGAGACCCAGTACTTC; cdr3_aa: CASSSGTVNQETQYF
cdr3_length: 13; clone_size: NA; d_call: NA; j_call: TRBJ1-1; v_call: TRBV19; cdr3_nt: TGTGCCAGTAGTAACAGGGAGAACACTGAAGCTTTCTTT; cdr3_aa: CASSNRENTEAFF
cdr3_length: 16; clone_size: once; d_call: TRBD2; j_call: TRBJ2-3; v_call: TRBV6-2/TRBV6-3; cdr3_nt: TGTGCCAGCAGTTACTACGCGGGGGGTTCCACAGATACGCAGTATTTT; cdr3_aa: CASSYYAGGSTDTQYF
cdr3_length: 14; clone_size: once; d_call: TRBD1; j_call: TRBJ1-5; v_call: TRBV20-1; cdr3_nt: TGCAGTGCTAGTGGACAGGGGAGGAATCAGCCCCAGCATTTT; cdr3_aa: CSASGQGRNQPQHF
cdr3_length: 16; clone_size: few; d_call: TRBD1; j_call: TRBJ1-3; v_call: TRBV18; cdr3_nt: TGTGCCAGCTCACCGAACGGACAGGTCTCTGGAAACACCATATATTTT; cdr3_aa: CASSPNGQVSGNTIYF
cdr3_length: 18; clone_size: NA; d_call: NA; j_call: TRBJ1-1; v_call: TRBV9; cdr3_nt: TGTGCCAGCAGCGTACTCCCCTTTCCGGGACAACGGAACACTGAAGCTTTCTTT; cdr3_aa: CASSVLPFPGQRNTEAFF
cdr3_length: 19; clone_size: NA; d_call: TRBD1; j_call: TRBJ1-5; v_call: TRBV7-9; cdr3_nt: TGTGCCAGCAGCTTGTCCGGGGGACAGGGTCCAGCTAGCAATCAGCCCCAGCATTTT; cdr3_aa: CASSLSGGQGPASNQPQHF
cdr3_length: 15; clone_size: NA; d_call: NA; j_call: TRBJ2-2; v_call: TRBV5-1; cdr3_nt: TGCGCCAGCAGAGTTACAGGGCTGGACACCGGGGAGCTGTTTTTT; cdr3_aa: CASRVTGLDTGELFF
cdr3_length: 15; clone_size: NA; d_call: NA; j_call: TRBJ1-6; v_call: TRBV6-5; cdr3_nt: TGTGCCAGCAATTACAGGAGCTCCTATAATTCACCCCTCCACTTT; cdr3_aa: CASNYRSSYNSPLHF